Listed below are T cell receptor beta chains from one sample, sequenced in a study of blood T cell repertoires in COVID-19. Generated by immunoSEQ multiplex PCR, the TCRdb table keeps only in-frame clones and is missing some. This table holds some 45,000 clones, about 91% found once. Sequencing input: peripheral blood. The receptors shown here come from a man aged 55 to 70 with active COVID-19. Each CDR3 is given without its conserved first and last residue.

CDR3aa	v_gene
ASSVLPDGGTEAF	TRBV9
ASSLSGTGGYEQY	TRBV18
SASNAGSMSGYT	TRBV20-1
ASSTDRGYEQY	TRBV5-1
ASSLTGGELF	TRBV12-3/TRBV12-4
ASSLGASTKAF	TRBV12-3/TRBV12-4
ASSKGPKIYNEQF	TRBV21-1
ASSSVSYEQY	TRBV12-3/TRBV12-4
ASSPADDSTGELF	TRBV18
ASSVAGQTNYGYT	TRBV9
ASSPGGRTGELF	TRBV7-9
ASSQEPTSVYNEQF	TRBV3-1/TRBV3-2
ASGAGLASNEQF	TRBV6-5
ASSLAGGGAYEQY	TRBV7-2
ASSQKGVQGRGNEQF	TRBV5-6
ASSLGTGEAF	TRBV3-1/TRBV3-2
ACNGTPNSPLH	TRBV6-5
AWSPGQRIAEAF	TRBV30
ASSISGKNSPLH	TRBV19
ASSPGTDGFYGYT	TRBV18
ASGSTGGTEAF	TRBV5-1
ASSPGTGGGYSNQPQH	TRBV2
ASSPLQGALGTEAF	TRBV4-1
ASSPQGASYNEQF	TRBV5-1
ASSPSGTRNTEAF	TRBV5-1
ASSSGLGNTEAF	TRBV5-1
ASSRDNTDTQY	TRBV6-4
ASSFRYEQY	TRBV28
ASSLGSGRHNEQY	TRBV5-4
ASSPRLAGGRGETQY	TRBV27
ASSQEGVGSPLH	TRBV11-2
ASSISPGMNTEAF	TRBV19
ASSLDGAKLF	TRBV7-9